The T cell receptor beta chain described here comes from a study of blood T cell repertoires in COVID-19. Study overall: Donors in the United States, Italy and Spain gave samples during acute or convalescent COVID-19. PBMCs, B-cell-depleted T cells, or T cells were the source of the cDNA or gDNA that made up the material.

Original processing methods: Cell counts per sample came from amplifying reference gene primers. Assay used: immunoSEQ multiplex PCR; TCRdb lists only in-frame clones, some missing. Clone size and V and J calls were adopted from that table, with D and trimming inferred from the DNA. The sample yields roughly 35,000 clones, 85% seen once. This clone was detected once. The receptor was isolated from a human donor with acute or convalescent COVID-19. The donor label of this sample is uncertain. Sequenced input: peripheral blood.

CDR3 loop: CASSSITGAPPLNTEAFF. The CDR3 DNA follows: TGTGCCAGTAGTAGTATCACAGGGGCCCCGCCCCTGAACACTGAAGCTTTCTTT. The chain uses TRBV19 and TRBJ1-1; 7 bases map to TRBD1. The CDR3 is made up of 18 amino acids. CDR1 is LNHDA, CDR2 SQIVND, per germline (reference sequence). The ends lost 4 bases at V and 0 bases at J; junction bases unmatched: 14.